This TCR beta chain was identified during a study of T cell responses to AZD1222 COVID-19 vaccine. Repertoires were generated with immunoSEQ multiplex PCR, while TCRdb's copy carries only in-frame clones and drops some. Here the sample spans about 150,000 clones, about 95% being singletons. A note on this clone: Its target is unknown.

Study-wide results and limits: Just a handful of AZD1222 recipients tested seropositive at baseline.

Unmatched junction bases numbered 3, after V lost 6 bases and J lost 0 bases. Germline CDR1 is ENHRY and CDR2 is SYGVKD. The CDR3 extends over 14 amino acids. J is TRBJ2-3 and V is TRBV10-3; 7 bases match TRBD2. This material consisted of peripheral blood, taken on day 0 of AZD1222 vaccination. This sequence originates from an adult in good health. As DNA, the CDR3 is TGTGCCATCAGCACTAGCGCTAGCACAGATACGCAGTATTTT. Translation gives CAISTSASTDTQYF.